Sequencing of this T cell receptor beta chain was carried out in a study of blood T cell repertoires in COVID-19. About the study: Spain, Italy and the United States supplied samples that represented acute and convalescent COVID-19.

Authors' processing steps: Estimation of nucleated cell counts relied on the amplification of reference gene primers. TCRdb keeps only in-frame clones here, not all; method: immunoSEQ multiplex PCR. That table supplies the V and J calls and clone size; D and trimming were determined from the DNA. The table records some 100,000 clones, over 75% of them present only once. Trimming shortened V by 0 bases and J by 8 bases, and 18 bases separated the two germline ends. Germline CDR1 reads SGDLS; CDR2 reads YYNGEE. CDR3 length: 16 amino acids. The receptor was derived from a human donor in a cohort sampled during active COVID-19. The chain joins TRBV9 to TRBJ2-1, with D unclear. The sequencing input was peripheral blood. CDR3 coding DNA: TGTGCCAGCAGCGTAGCTGCGGCTAGGCGGTTCGATGAGCAGTTCTTC. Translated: CASSVAAARRFDEQFF. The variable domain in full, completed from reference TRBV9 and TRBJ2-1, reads DSGVTQTPKHLITATGQRVTLRCSPRSGDLSVYWYQQSLDQGLQFLIQYYNGEERAKGNILERFSAQQFPDLHSELNLSSLELGDSALYFCASSVAAARRFDEQFFGPGTRLTVL.